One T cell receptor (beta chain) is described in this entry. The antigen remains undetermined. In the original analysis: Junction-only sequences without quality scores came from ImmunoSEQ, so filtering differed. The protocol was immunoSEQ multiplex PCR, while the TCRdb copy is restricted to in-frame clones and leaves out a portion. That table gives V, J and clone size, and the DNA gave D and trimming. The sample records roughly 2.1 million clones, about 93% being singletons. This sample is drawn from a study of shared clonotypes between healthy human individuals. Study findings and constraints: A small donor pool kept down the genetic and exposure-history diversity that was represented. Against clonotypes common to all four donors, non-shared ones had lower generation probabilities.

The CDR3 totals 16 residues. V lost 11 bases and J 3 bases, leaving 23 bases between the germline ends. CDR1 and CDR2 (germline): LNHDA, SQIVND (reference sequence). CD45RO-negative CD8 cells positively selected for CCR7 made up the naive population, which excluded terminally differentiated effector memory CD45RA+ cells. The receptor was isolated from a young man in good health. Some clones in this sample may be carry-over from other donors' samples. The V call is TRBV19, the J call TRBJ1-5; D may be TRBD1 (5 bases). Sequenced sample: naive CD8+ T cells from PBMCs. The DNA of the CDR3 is TGTGCCTCTCTCCCCGGTGGAGGGACCTACAATCAGCCCCAGCATTTT. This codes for CASLPGGGTYNQPQHF.